Each of the 13 T cell receptor beta chains below was sequenced from the same sample in a study of regulatory T cells in long-lasting Graves disease. Assembly of TCR beta libraries relied on iRepertoire HTBI primers together with Arm-PCR of CDR3 regions. TCRdb ran MiXCR on the multiplex PCR reads and lists one entry per CDR3 protein. The sample lists about 450,000 distinct CDR3 sequences, around 17% occurring once. Described time point: newly diagnosed GD, antithyroid drugs for less than 3 months. The TCR library was prepared using RNA isolated from PBMCs. These same records also appear under a second study, on T cells in Graves' hyperthyroidism and ophthalmopathy.

The sequences come from peripheral blood mononuclear cells (PBMCs), collected at new diagnosis, from a patient treated with antithyroid drugs. Every receptor here comes from a woman in her thirties with Graves disease.

This clonotype was observed many times. The chain recombines TRBV20-1 with TRBJ2-7; D may be TRBD1 (7 bases). Germline CDR1 reads DFQATT; CDR2 reads SNEGSKA (reference sequence). The V gene lost 3 bases and the J gene lost 4 bases, with 25 bases spanning the gap. The CDR3 is 17 residues long. The CDR3 bases are TGCAGTGCTAGGGTCCCCCCGGGGGACAGAGGATTATACGAGCAGTACTTC. Its translation is CSARVPPGDRGLYEQYF.

This clonotype has at least ten counts. The CDR3 spells CASSIPLTSPVQFF. The CDR3, as DNA: TGTGCCAGTAGTATTCCCTTGACTAGTCCGGTTCAATTCTTC. The chain recombines TRBV19 with TRBJ2-1; the D gene is possibly TRBD2 (6 bases). The CDR3 sequence is 14 residues long. CDR1 and CDR2 (germline): LNHDA, SQIVND (reference sequence). Between the trimmed V and J ends, which lost 3 bases and 16 bases, there was a span of 22 bases.

The rearrangement links TRBV7-9 to TRBJ1-1; 7 bases are a match to TRBD1. The length of the CDR3 is 14 residues. Germline CDR1 SEHNR, CDR2 FQNEAQ (reference sequence). V shed 3 bases and J 10 bases; nucleotides not matched to a gene: 11. In DNA form, the CDR3 reads TGTGCCAGCAGCTTCTCCCAAGACAGGGTACTAGCTTTCTTT. Encoded protein: CASSFSQDRVLAFF.

This clonotype came up many times. This chain joins TRBV7-2 and TRBJ2-5; D remains unclear. CDR3 length equals 13 residues. From germline, CDR1 is SGHTA and CDR2 FQGNSA. Trimming pared 1 base from V and 5 bases from J, leaving 8 bases between. The CDR3 loop is CASSLGMRETQYF. CDR3 nucleotide sequence: TGTGCCAGCAGCTTAGGGATGAGGGAGACCCAGTACTTC.

A remark on this clonotype: This clone may be a read error of a much larger clone one base away. This chain uses TRBV7-9 with TRBJ2-1; 8 bases match TRBD2. The germline CDR1 and CDR2 sequences are SEHNR and FQNEAQ (reference sequence). This CDR3 has 18 amino acids. CDR3 sequence reads: CASSLGGLGTPSYSEQFF. CDR3 sequence (DNA): TGTGCCAGCAGCTTAGGGGGACTAGGAACTCCCTCCTACAGTGAGCAGTTCTTC.

This clonotype was seen ten or more times. This chain uses TRBV7-9 with TRBJ1-1; no reliable D call. This CDR3 has 14 residues. V was cut by 5 bases and J by 2 bases, with 12 bases left in between. Germline loops: CDR1 SEHNR, CDR2 FQNEAQ (reference sequence). CDR3 bases: TGTGCCAGCAGCCCAGACCCGGGAAACACTGAAGCTTTCTTT. Amino acids: CASSPDPGNTEAFF.

There are many counts of this clonotype. The chain couples TRBV7-9 to TRBJ1-2, with unresolved D. In germline, CDR1 is SEHNR, CDR2 FQNEAQ (reference sequence). The CDR3 loop spans 12 amino acids. V was pared by 4 bases and J by 2 bases, with 5 bases between. The CDR3: CASSSENYGYTF. The CDR3 coding sequence is TGTGCCAGCAGCTCCGAGAACTATGGCTACACCTTC.

Only a few counts were recorded for this clonotype. The gene calls are TRBV6-1 and TRBJ2-7, with TRBD2 matching 7 bases. CDR3 length: 15 amino acids. Trimming removed 8 bases from V and 5 bases from J; junction bases left unmatched: 15. In germline, CDR1 is MNHNS, CDR2 SASEGT. In nucleotides, the CDR3 is TGTGCCAGCGGGACTAACCCCAGTTCGGTGGACGAGCAGTACTTC. Protein sequence: CASGTNPSSVDEQYF.

This clonotype showed up many times. The genes are TRBV28 and TRBJ1-5; no definite D call. The CDR3 runs 11 residues. The ends were cut back, 5 bases at V and 2 bases at J, with 1 base in the middle. CDR1 is MDHEN and CDR2 is SYDVKM in the germline V gene. CDR3 in amino acids: CASSRNQPQHF. In DNA form, the CDR3 reads TGTGCCAGCAGTCGCAATCAGCCCCAGCATTTT.

This rearrangement joins TRBV5-4 to TRBJ1-1, with D hard to call. The CDR3 spans 14 residues. V was pared by 2 bases and J by 4 bases, with 12 bases between. CDR1 and CDR2 (germline): SGHNT, YYREEE (reference sequence). The CDR3 nucleotides read TGTGCCAGCAGCTTTGCAGGTATGGCCACTGAAGCTTTCTTT. As protein: CASSFAGMATEAFF.

This clonotype turned up a few times. CDR3 sequence (DNA): TGTGCCATCCTGGACAGGGAGGGGAGTTGGGCCAAAAACATTCAGTACTTC. Amino acids: CAILDREGSWAKNIQYF. The J gene is TRBJ2-4, the V gene TRBV19, with D possibly being TRBD1 (8 bases). This CDR3 is 17 amino acids long. Germline V CDR1 and CDR2: LNHDA, SQIVND (reference sequence). The V and J ends lost 10 bases and 1 base respectively, with 23 bases between them.

The chain carries TRBV7-9 and TRBJ2-1; D perhaps matches TRBD1 (6 bases). This CDR3 region has 15 residues. Deletions cut 5 bases from V and 5 bases from J, with 16 bases between. Germline values: CDR1 SEHNR, CDR2 FQNEAQ (reference sequence). The DNA of the CDR3 is TGTGCCAGCAGCCCAGAGGGACAAGGGAACAATGAGCAGTTCTTC. This gives the protein CASSPEGQGNNEQFF.

This clonotype was seen ten or more times. The chain couples TRBV28 to TRBJ2-5; D is undetermined. Germline V lookup: CDR1 MDHEN, CDR2 SYDVKM. This CDR3 has 13 residues. V dropped 5 bases and J dropped 4 bases, with 11 bases sitting between them. The CDR3 region is CASSSRMGETQYF. Written as DNA, the CDR3 is TGTGCCAGCAGTAGTCGGATGGGAGAGACCCAGTACTTC.